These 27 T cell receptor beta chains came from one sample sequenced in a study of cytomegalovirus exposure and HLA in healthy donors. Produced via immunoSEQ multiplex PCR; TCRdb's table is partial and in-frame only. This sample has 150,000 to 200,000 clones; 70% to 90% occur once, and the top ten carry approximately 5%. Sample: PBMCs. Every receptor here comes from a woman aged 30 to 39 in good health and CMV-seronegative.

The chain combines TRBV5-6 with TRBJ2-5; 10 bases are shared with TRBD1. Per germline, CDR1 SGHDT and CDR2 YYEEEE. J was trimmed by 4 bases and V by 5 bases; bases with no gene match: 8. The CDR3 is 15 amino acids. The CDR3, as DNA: TGTGCCAGCAGGCCGCCGGGACAGGGGCGAGAGACCCAGTACTTC. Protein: CASRPPGQGRETQYF. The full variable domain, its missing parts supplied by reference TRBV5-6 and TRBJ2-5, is DAGVTQSPTHLIKTRGQQVTLRCSPKSGHDTVSWYQQALGQGPQFIFQYYEEEERQRGNFPDRFSGHQFPNYSSELNVNALLLGDSALYLCASRPPGQGRETQYFGPGTRLLVL.

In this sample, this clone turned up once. The CDR3 nucleotides read TGCGCCAGCAGCCCGAGAGGGCTCCGGAGCCCCTACGAGCAGTACTTC. Its protein is CASSPRGLRSPYEQYF. This chain links TRBV5-1 with TRBJ2-7, with a possible D match to TRBD2 (5 bases). The V gene lost 4 bases and the J gene lost 2 bases, with 19 bases spanning the gap. Germline V CDR1 and CDR2: SGHRS, YFSETQ. The length of the CDR3 is 16 residues.

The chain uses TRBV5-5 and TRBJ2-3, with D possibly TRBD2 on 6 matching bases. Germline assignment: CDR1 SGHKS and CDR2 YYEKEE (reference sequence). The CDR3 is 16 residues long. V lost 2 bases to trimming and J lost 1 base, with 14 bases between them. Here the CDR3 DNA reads TGTGCCAGCAGCTTAAGAGGAGGGTATGGCACAGATACGCAGTATTTT. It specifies CASSLRGGYGTDTQYF.

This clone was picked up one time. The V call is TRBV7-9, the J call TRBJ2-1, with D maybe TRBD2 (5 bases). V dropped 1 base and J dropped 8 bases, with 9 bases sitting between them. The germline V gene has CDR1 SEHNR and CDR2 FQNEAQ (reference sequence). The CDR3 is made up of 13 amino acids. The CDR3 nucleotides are TGTGCCAGCAGCTTAGGAGGGAGCGATGAGCAGTTCTTC. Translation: CASSLGGSDEQFF.

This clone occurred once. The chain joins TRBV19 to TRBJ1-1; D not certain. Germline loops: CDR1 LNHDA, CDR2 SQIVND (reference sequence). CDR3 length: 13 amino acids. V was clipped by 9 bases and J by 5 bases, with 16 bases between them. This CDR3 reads CASGQYRGTEAFF. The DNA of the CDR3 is TGTGCCAGCGGCCAATATCGGGGTACTGAAGCTTTCTTT.

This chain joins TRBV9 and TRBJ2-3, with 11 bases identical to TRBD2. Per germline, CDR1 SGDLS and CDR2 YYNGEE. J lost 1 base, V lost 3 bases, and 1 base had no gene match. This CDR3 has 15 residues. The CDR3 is CASSALAGGTDTQYF. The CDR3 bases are TGTGCCAGCAGCGCACTAGCGGGAGGCACAGATACGCAGTATTTT. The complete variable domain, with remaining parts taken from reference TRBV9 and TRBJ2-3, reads DSGVTQTPKHLITATGQRVTLRCSPRSGDLSVYWYQQSLDQGLQFLIQYYNGEERAKGNILERFSAQQFPDLHSELNLSSLELGDSALYFCASSALAGGTDTQYFGPGTRLTVL.

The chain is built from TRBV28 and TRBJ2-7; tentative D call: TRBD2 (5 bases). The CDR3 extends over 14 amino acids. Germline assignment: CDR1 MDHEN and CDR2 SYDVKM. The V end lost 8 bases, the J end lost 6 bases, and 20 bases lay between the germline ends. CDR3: CASGADLLGSEQYF. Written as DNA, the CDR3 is TGTGCCAGCGGTGCGGACTTACTGGGAAGCGAGCAGTACTTC.

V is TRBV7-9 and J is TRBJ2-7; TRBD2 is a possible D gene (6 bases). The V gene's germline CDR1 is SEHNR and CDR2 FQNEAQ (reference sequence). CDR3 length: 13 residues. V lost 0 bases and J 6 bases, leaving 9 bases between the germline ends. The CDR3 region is CASSLARDSEQYF. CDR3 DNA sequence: TGTGCCAGCAGCTTAGCACGGGACTCCGAGCAGTACTTC.

CDR3: CASSLVMGLYGYTF. The CDR3 DNA reads TGTGCCAGCAGCTTAGTTATGGGACTCTATGGCTACACCTTC. The chain has TRBV7-9 and TRBJ1-2, with D possibly being TRBD1 (5 bases). Germline CDR1 and CDR2: SEHNR and FQNEAQ (reference sequence). Trimming pared 1 base from V and 4 bases from J, leaving 10 bases between. The CDR3 totals 14 residues.

CDR3 DNA sequence: TGTGCCAGCTCACCAACAGGGAGCTCCTACGAGCAGTACTTC. This sequence encodes CASSPTGSSYEQYF. The chain is built from TRBV18 and TRBJ2-7; TRBD1 is a possible D gene (6 bases). V was shortened by 2 bases and J by 0 bases, with 8 bases between the two germline ends. The CDR3 contains 14 residues. Germline CDR1 reads KGHSH; CDR2 reads LQKENI.

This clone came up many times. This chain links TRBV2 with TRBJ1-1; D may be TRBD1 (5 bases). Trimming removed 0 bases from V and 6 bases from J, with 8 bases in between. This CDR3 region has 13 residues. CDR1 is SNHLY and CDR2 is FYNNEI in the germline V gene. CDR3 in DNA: TGTGCCAGCAGTGAAGCGGGGGTCGCTGAAGCTTTCTTT. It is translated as CASSEAGVAEAFF.

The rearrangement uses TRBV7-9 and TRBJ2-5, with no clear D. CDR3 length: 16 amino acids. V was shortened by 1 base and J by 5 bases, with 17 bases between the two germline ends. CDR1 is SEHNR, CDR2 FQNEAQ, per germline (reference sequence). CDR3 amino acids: CASSLVGLGYEETQYF. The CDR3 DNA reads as TGTGCCAGCAGCTTAGTCGGATTGGGGTATGAGGAGACCCAGTACTTC.

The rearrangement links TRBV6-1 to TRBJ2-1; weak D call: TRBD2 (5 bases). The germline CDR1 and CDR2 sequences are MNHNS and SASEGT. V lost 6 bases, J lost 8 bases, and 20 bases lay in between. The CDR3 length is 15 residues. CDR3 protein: CASRGDFSAWDEQFF. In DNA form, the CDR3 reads TGTGCCAGCAGGGGAGACTTCTCGGCTTGGGATGAGCAGTTCTTC.

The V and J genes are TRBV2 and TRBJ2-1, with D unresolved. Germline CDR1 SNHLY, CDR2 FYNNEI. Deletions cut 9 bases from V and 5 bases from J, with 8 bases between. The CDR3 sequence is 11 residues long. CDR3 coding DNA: TGTGCCAGTTGCTTGGACAATGAGCAGTTCTTC. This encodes CASCLDNEQFF.

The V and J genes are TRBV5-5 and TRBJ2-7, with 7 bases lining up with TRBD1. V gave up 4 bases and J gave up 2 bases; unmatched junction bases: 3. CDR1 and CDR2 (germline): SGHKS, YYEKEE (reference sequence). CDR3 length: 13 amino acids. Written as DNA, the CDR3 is TGTGCCAGCAGCCAAGGGACAGCCTACGAGCAGTACTTC. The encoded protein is CASSQGTAYEQYF.

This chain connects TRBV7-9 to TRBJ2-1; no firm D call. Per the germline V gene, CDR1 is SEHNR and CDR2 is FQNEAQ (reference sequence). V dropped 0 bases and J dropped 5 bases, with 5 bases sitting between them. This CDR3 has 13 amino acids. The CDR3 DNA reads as TGTGCCAGCAGCTTAGCGAGTAACAATGAGCAGTTCTTC. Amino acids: CASSLASNNEQFF. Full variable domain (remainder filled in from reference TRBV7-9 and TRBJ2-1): DTGVSQNPRHKITKRGQNVTFRCDPISEHNRLYWYRQTLGQGPEFLTYFQNEAQLEKSRLLSDRFSAERPKGSFSTLEIQRTEQGDSAMYLCASSLASNNEQFFGPGTRLTVL.

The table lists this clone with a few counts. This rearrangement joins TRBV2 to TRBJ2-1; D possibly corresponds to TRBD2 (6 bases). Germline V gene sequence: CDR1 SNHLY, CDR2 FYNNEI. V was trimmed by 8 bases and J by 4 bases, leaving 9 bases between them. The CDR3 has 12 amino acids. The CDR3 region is CASSGVYNEQFF. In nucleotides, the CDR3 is TGTGCCAGCTCGGGGGTATACAATGAGCAGTTCTTC.

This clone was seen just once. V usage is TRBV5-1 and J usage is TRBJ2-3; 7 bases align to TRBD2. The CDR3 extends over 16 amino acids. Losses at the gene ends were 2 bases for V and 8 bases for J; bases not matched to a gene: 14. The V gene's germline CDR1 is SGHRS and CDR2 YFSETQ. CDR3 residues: CASSLAGAGEVGTQYF. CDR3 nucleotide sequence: TGCGCCAGCAGCTTAGCGGGCGCGGGAGAGGTTGGTACGCAGTATTTT.

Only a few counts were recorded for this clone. For the CDR3, the DNA is TGTGCCAGCAGCACCCCGACAGGGGGAAGCACAGATACGCAGTATTTT. Translating gives CASSTPTGGSTDTQYF. The chain employs TRBV7-6 and TRBJ2-3, with 9 positions matching TRBD1. The CDR3 spans 16 residues. Germline-derived CDR1 and CDR2 are SGHVS and FNYEAQ. The V and J ends lost 5 bases and 0 bases, in that order; junction bases with no gene match: 6.

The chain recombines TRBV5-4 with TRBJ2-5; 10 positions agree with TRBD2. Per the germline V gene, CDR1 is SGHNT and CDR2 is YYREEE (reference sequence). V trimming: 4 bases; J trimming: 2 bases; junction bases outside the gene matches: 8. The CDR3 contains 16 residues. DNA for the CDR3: TGTGCCAGCAGCCCTCTTAGCGGGAGGTCACAAGAGACCCAGTACTTC. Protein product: CASSPLSGRSQETQYF.

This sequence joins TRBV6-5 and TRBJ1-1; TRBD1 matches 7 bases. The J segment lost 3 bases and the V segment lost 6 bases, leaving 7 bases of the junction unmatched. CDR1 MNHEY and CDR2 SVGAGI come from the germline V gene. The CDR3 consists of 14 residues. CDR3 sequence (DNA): TGTGCCAGCAGCGGGGACAGTCTTTACACTGAAGCTTTCTTT. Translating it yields CASSGDSLYTEAFF.

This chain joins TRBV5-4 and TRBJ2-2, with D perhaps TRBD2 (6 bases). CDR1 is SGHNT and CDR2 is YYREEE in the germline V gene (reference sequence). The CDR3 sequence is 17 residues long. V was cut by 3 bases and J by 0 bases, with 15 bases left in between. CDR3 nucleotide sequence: TGTGCCAGCAGCTCGGGACTCCTTATTTCGAACACCGGGGAGCTGTTTTTT. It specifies CASSSGLLISNTGELFF. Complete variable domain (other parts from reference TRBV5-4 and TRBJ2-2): ETGVTQSPTHLIKTRGQQVTLRCSSQSGHNTVSWYQQALGQGPQFIFQYYREEENGRGNFPPRFSGLQFPNYSSELNVNALELDDSALYLCASSSGLLISNTGELFFGEGSRLTVL.

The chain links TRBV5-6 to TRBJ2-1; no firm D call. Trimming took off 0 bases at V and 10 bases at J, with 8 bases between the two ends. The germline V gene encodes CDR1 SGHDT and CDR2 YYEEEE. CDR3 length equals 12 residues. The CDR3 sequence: CASSLGQFEQFF. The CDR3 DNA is TGTGCCAGCAGCTTGGGGCAATTCGAGCAGTTCTTC. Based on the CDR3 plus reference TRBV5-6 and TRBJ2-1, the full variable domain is DAGVTQSPTHLIKTRGQQVTLRCSPKSGHDTVSWYQQALGQGPQFIFQYYEEEERQRGNFPDRFSGHQFPNYSSELNVNALLLGDSALYLCASSLGQFEQFFGPGTRLTVL.

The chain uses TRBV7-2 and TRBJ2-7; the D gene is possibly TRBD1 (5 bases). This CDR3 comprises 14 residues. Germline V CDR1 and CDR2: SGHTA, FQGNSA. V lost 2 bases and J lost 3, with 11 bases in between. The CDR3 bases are TGTGCCAGCAGCTTACAGTCAGGGAACTACGAGCAGTACTTC. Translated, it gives CASSLQSGNYEQYF.

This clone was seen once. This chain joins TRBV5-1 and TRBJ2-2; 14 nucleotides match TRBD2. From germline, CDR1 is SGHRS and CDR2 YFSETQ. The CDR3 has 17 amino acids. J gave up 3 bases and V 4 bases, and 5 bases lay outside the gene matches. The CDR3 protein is CASSPSGLAGDTGELFF. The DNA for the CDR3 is TGCGCCAGCAGCCCCTCGGGACTAGCGGGGGACACCGGGGAGCTGTTTTTT.

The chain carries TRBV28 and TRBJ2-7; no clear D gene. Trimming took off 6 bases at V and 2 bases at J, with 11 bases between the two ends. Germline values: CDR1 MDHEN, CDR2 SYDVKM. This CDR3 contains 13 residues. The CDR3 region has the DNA TGTGCCAGCAGCCTGAATAACCCCTACGAGCAGTACTTC. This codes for CASSLNNPYEQYF.

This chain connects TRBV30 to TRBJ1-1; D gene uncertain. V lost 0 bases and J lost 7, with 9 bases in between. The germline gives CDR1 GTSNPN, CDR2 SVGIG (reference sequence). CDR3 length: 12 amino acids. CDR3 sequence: CAWSVYTVEAFF. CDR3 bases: TGTGCCTGGAGTGTTTACACGGTTGAAGCTTTCTTT.